Listed here are 4 T cell receptor beta chains from one sample, sequenced in a study of cytomegalovirus exposure and HLA in healthy donors. PCR used 60 Vbeta primers and 13 Jbeta primers. Clones were sequenced by immunoSEQ multiplex PCR, and TCRdb holds only the in-frame ones, with some missing. This sample has fewer than 200,000 clones; about 77% occur once, and the top ten carry 7.4%. The sample comprised PBMCs. Every receptor here comes from a male donor in good health and CMV-seropositive.

This sequence joins TRBV7-3 and TRBJ2-1; 10 nucleotides align to TRBD2. Per germline, CDR1 SGHTA and CDR2 FQGTGA. This CDR3 is built from 13 residues. V was pared by 5 bases and J by 8 bases, with 3 bases of the junction left unmatched. CDR3 sequence reads: CASSMTSGHEQFF. CDR3 DNA sequence: TGTGCCAGCAGCATGACTAGCGGGCATGAGCAGTTCTTC.

This sequence joins TRBV9 and TRBJ2-5; a possible D gene is TRBD2 (5 bases). Germline V CDR1 and CDR2: SGDLS, YYNGEE. V dropped 3 bases and J dropped 4 bases, with 13 bases sitting between them. The CDR3 extends over 14 amino acids. The CDR3 region has the DNA TGTGCCAGCAGCGCCCCGGGATTGCTAGAGACCCAGTACTTC. This sequence encodes CASSAPGLLETQYF.

This clone was counted only a few times. J is TRBJ1-6 and V is TRBV5-6, with a possible D match to TRBD1 (6 bases). The CDR3 has 16 residues. V lost 4 bases and J 7 bases, leaving 18 bases between the germline ends. Germline lookup yields CDR1 SGHDT and CDR2 YYEEEE. DNA of the CDR3: TGTGCCAGCAGCCCGGCGGGGGGCCTTTCAAATTCACCCCTCCACTTT. Amino acid sequence: CASSPAGGLSNSPLHF.

The chain carries TRBV5-1 and TRBJ2-3, with D possibly TRBD1 on 5 matching bases. In germline, CDR1 is SGHRS, CDR2 YFSETQ. Trimming took 0 bases from V and 4 from J, leaving 9 bases between them. There are 14 residues in the CDR3. Here the CDR3 reads CASSLDRSADTQYF. DNA for the CDR3: TGCGCCAGCAGCTTGGACAGGTCGGCAGATACGCAGTATTTT.